The 18 T cell receptor beta chains below come from one sample, sequenced in a study of blood T cell repertoires in COVID-19. Here immunoSEQ multiplex PCR was the method, and the copy in TCRdb shows in-frame clones only, minus some. The sample consists of about 150,000 clones, approximately 90% of them appearing once. Sample: peripheral blood. Source of these receptors: a man in his forties or fifties with acute or convalescent COVID-19.

This chain links TRBV6-5 with TRBJ2-1; a possible D gene is TRBD2 (6 bases). This CDR3 is built from 14 residues. CDR1 MNHEY and CDR2 SVGAGI come from the germline V gene. V was shortened by 8 bases and J by 5 bases, with 16 bases between the two germline ends. The CDR3 DNA reads as TGTGCCAGCTGGGTGGGAGGAGACGACAATGAGCAGTTCTTC. Translation: CASWVGGDDNEQFF.

V gene TRBV5-4 combines with J gene TRBJ2-1, with 7 bases matching TRBD2. Per germline, CDR1 SGHNT and CDR2 YYREEE (reference sequence). The CDR3 has 12 amino acids. Trimming removed 3 bases from V and 13 bases from J; junction bases left unmatched: 7. In DNA form, the CDR3 reads TGTGCCAGCAGCTCCCGCGGGAGTATCCAGTTCTTC. It yields the protein CASSSRGSIQFF.

The CDR3 protein is CASTQLGQTNTGELFF. The CDR3 coding sequence is TGTGCCAGCACTCAACTGGGACAGACGAACACCGGGGAGCTGTTTTTT. The chain joins TRBV2 to TRBJ2-2, with TRBD1 identical over 7 bases. This CDR3 is built from 16 residues. The germline V gene has CDR1 SNHLY and CDR2 FYNNEI. After removal of 7 bases from V and 0 bases from J, the junction contained 8 bases not matched to a gene. Together with reference TRBV2 and TRBJ2-2, the CDR3 gives the full variable domain: EPEVTQTPSHQVTQMGQEVILRCVPISNHLYFYWYRQILGQKVEFLVSFYNNEISEKSEIFDDQFSVERPDGSNFTLKIRSTKLEDSAMYFCASTQLGQTNTGELFFGEGSRLTVL.

This clone was observed a few times. This chain uses TRBV19 with TRBJ1-2; a weak D match, TRBD1 (6 bases). Trimming took 1 base from V and 4 from J, leaving 16 bases between them. The CDR3 runs to 16 residues. The germline V gene has CDR1 LNHDA and CDR2 SQIVND (reference sequence). This CDR3 is CASSIVEGVDSYGYTF. In DNA form, the CDR3 reads TGTGCCAGTAGTATAGTTGAGGGGGTGGACTCCTATGGCTACACCTTC.

The chain has TRBV27 and TRBJ2-1, with TRBD2 matching over 12 bases. Germline loops: CDR1 MNHEY, CDR2 SMNVEV (reference sequence). The CDR3 contains 18 residues. V gave up 5 bases and J gave up 5 bases; unmatched junction bases: 13. CDR3 residues: CASSTEPTSGGPDNEQFF. CDR3 in DNA: TGTGCCAGCAGTACCGAGCCTACTAGCGGGGGGCCTGACAATGAGCAGTTCTTC.

The V call is TRBV7-9, the J call TRBJ1-4; D is possibly TRBD1 (6 bases). V dropped 4 bases and J dropped 10 bases, with 10 bases sitting between them. Germline CDR1 is SEHNR and CDR2 is FQNEAQ (reference sequence). CDR3 length equals 12 residues. The CDR3 loop is CASSSEGGKLFF. In nucleotides, the CDR3 is TGTGCCAGCAGCTCCGAAGGGGGAAAACTGTTTTTT.

This chain uses TRBV28 with TRBJ1-1, with TRBD1 matching 10 bases. Germline CDR1 and CDR2: MDHEN and SYDVKM. The V and J ends lost 4 bases and 4 bases, in that order; junction bases with no gene match: 6. The CDR3 runs 15 residues. The CDR3 sequence: CASSSGTGESTEAFF. In nucleotides, the CDR3 is TGTGCCAGCAGTTCGGGGACAGGGGAGAGCACTGAAGCTTTCTTT.

The chain links TRBV28 to TRBJ1-1; TRBD1 matches 11 bases. Looked up from germline, CDR1 is MDHEN and CDR2 is SYDVKM. Unmatched junction bases numbered 7, after V lost 5 bases and J lost 2 bases. This CDR3 comprises 16 residues. CDR3: CASSTPGTGGNTEAFF. In DNA form, the CDR3 reads TGTGCCAGCAGTACCCCCGGGACAGGGGGAAACACTGAAGCTTTCTTT.

The chain recombines TRBV11-2 with TRBJ1-1; 8 bases are shared with TRBD1. The ends lost 5 bases at V and 0 bases at J; junction bases unmatched: 8. The germline gives CDR1 SGHAT, CDR2 FQNNGV. This CDR3 region has 16 residues. CDR3: CASSATLTGVNTEAFF. The CDR3 DNA reads TGTGCCAGCAGCGCCACCTTGACAGGGGTGAACACTGAAGCTTTCTTT.

The gene calls are TRBV24-1 and TRBJ2-5; 14 bases fit TRBD2. V shed 6 bases and J 5 bases; nucleotides not matched to a gene: 13. The CDR3 consists of 18 residues. Germline CDR1 reads KGHDR; CDR2 reads SFDVKD. CDR3 nucleotide sequence: TGTGCCACCAGTCCTTCTGGGACTAGCGGGGGTTGGGGGGAGACCCAGTACTTC. Translating gives CATSPSGTSGGWGETQYF.

The V and J genes are TRBV9 and TRBJ2-2, with TRBD2 matching 8 bases. Germline lookup yields CDR1 SGDLS and CDR2 YYNGEE. The V gene end was trimmed by 6 bases and the J gene end by 5 bases; junction bases not matched to a gene: 6. The CDR3 is 14 residues long. Here the CDR3 reads CASKSGGYTGELFF. The CDR3 nucleotides are TGTGCCAGCAAGTCGGGAGGGTATACCGGGGAGCTGTTTTTT.

The rearrangement links TRBV7-8 to TRBJ2-5; D is possibly TRBD2 (5 bases). CDR1 and CDR2 from the germline V gene are SGHVS and FQNEAQ. The CDR3 consists of 14 residues. The V and J ends lost 1 base and 5 bases respectively, with 11 bases between them. CDR3 amino acids: CASSLGLRKETQYF. The CDR3 DNA reads TGTGCCAGCAGCTTAGGACTAAGAAAGGAGACCCAGTACTTC.

The chain has TRBV3-1 (or the pseudogene TRBV3-2) and TRBJ2-2; D uncertain. The germline V gene encodes CDR1 LGHDT and CDR2 YNNKEL (reference sequence). The CDR3 is 16 residues long. Trimming pared 1 base from V and 0 bases from J, leaving 9 bases between. The CDR3 spells CASSQGVLTNTGELFF. DNA for the CDR3: TGTGCCAGCAGCCAAGGAGTACTCACGAACACCGGGGAGCTGTTTTTT.

V usage is TRBV4-3 and J usage is TRBJ2-3; maybe TRBD2 (5 bases). CDR1 LGHNA and CDR2 YSLEER come from the germline V gene. Trimming pared 1 base from V and 1 base from J, leaving 12 bases between. The CDR3 runs 16 residues. Here the CDR3 DNA reads TGCGCCAGCAGCCAAGGGGCAAGCGGCCGCACAGATACGCAGTATTTT. This encodes CASSQGASGRTDTQYF.

On this clone: This sample includes further DNA sequences coding for the same CDR3. The chain combines TRBV3-1 (or the pseudogene TRBV3-2) with TRBJ2-7, with D perhaps matching TRBD2 (6 bases). Germline CDR1 and CDR2: LGHDT and YNNKEL (reference sequence). The CDR3 has 14 amino acids. V was trimmed by 4 bases and J by 5 bases, leaving 15 bases between them. CDR3 sequence: CASSPLGGGDEQYF. The DNA of the CDR3 is TGTGCCAGCAGCCCTCTCGGGGGTGGCGACGAGCAGTACTTC.

This chain connects TRBV11-2 to TRBJ2-1, with D maybe TRBD2 (5 bases). This CDR3 spans 17 amino acids. V was pared by 5 bases and J by 8 bases, with 25 bases between. In germline, CDR1 is SGHAT, CDR2 FQNNGV. The CDR3 DNA sequence: TGTGCCAGCAGCCCTATTATGGGCAAGGGAGTCTGGGATGAGCAGTTCTTC. It translates to CASSPIMGKGVWDEQFF.

This chain joins TRBV7-9 and TRBJ2-2, with D uncertain. Trimming cost V 1 base and J 7 bases, with 10 bases left between them. In germline, CDR1 is SEHNR, CDR2 FQNEAQ (reference sequence). This CDR3 spans 14 amino acids. DNA of the CDR3: TGTGCCAGCAGCTTAGTCGCCCGAGGCGGGGAGCTGTTTTTT. Residues: CASSLVARGGELFF.

The chain carries TRBV27 and TRBJ1-5; possible D gene TRBD1, 6 bases. This CDR3 region has 14 residues. Trimming pared 2 bases from V and 2 bases from J, leaving 7 bases between. Germline lookup yields CDR1 MNHEY and CDR2 SMNVEV (reference sequence). Here the CDR3 reads CASSLAGGNQPQHF. In DNA form, the CDR3 reads TGTGCCAGCAGTTTAGCAGGGGGCAATCAGCCCCAGCATTTT.